Listed below are T cell receptor beta chains from one sample, sequenced in a study of blood T cell repertoires in COVID-19. Profiled with immunoSEQ multiplex PCR; TCRdb holds only in-frame clones, not every one. The table has roughly 380,000 clones, approximately 90% seen once. The sequenced sample was peripheral blood. Every receptor here comes from a woman aged 40 to 49 with COVID-19, enrolled during active disease. Both conserved end residues are part of each CDR3. D genes are given only for firm matches. Clone size, where shown, is once, few, many, or a class for clones that have expanded.

clone size: .
V gene: TRBV6-6
D gene: .
J gene: TRBJ1-1
CDR3 DNA: TGTGCCAGCAGAATCGGGGAGATCGGGAGCGCTGAAGCTTTCTTT
CDR3 protein: CASRIGEIGSAEAFF

clone size: .
V gene: TRBV4-2
D gene: .
J gene: TRBJ2-7
CDR3 DNA: TGTGCCAGCAGAAACATCCCGACGGGTTACGAGCAGTACTTC
CDR3 protein: CASRNIPTGYEQYF

clone size: .
V gene: TRBV6-5
D gene: .
J gene: TRBJ1-5
CDR3 DNA: TGTGCCAGCAGCCACAGGGATGGCAATCAGCCCCAGCATTTT
CDR3 protein: CASSHRDGNQPQHF

clone size: .
V gene: TRBV27
D gene: TRBD1
J gene: TRBJ2-7
CDR3 DNA: TGTGCCATCCTAGACAGGGCGACCTACGAGCAGTACTTC
CDR3 protein: CAILDRATYEQYF

clone size: .
V gene: TRBV5-1
D gene: .
J gene: TRBJ1-5
CDR3 DNA: TGCGCCAGCAGCTTGGCTTCGGGAGGAGGGCAGCCCCAGCATTTT
CDR3 protein: CASSLASGGGQPQHF

clone size: .
V gene: TRBV7-2
D gene: .
J gene: TRBJ2-5
CDR3 DNA: TGTGCCAGCAGCTTCGGTTGGGGGGATGGGGAGACCCAGTACTTC
CDR3 protein: CASSFGWGDGETQYF

clone size: .
V gene: TRBV5-6
D gene: TRBD1
J gene: TRBJ1-1
CDR3 DNA: TGTGCCAGCAGCCCTGACAGGGGTCTGATGAACACTGAAGCTTTCTTT
CDR3 protein: CASSPDRGLMNTEAFF

clone size: .
V gene: TRBV7-9
D gene: .
J gene: TRBJ1-1
CDR3 DNA: TGTGCCAGCAGCCTCCTCGGGACTAACATGGAAGCTTTCTTT
CDR3 protein: CASSLLGTNMEAFF

clone size: .
V gene: TRBV25-1
D gene: TRBD1
J gene: TRBJ1-2
CDR3 DNA: TGTGCCAGCAGTGTGGGACAGGCTTTGAGTGGCTACACCTTC
CDR3 protein: CASSVGQALSGYTF

clone size: .
V gene: TRBV6-7
D gene: .
J gene: TRBJ2-1
CDR3 DNA: TGTGCCAGCAGTTACCCAAACTCAGGGGACTCCTACAATGAGCAGTTCTTC
CDR3 protein: CASSYPNSGDSYNEQFF

clone size: .
V gene: TRBV11-2
D gene: TRBD1
J gene: TRBJ1-1
CDR3 DNA: TGTGCCAGCAGCTTTGTAGTCGGACAGGGGTTGACTGAAGCTTTCTTT
CDR3 protein: CASSFVVGQGLTEAFF

clone size: .
V gene: TRBV6-2/TRBV6-3
D gene: TRBD1
J gene: TRBJ2-4
CDR3 DNA: TGTGCCAGCAGCCCTCGGTCTCCGGGACAGGGAGCGAAAAACATTCAGTACTTC
CDR3 protein: CASSPRSPGQGAKNIQYF

clone size: .
V gene: TRBV27
D gene: TRBD1
J gene: TRBJ2-7
CDR3 DNA: TGTGCCAGCAGTCCCGGGACAGGGTTCTCCTCACGGCAGTACTTC
CDR3 protein: CASSPGTGFSSRQYF

clone size: .
V gene: TRBV13
D gene: .
J gene: TRBJ2-3
CDR3 DNA: TGTGCCAGCAGGGACTACAATCGGGATACGCAGTATTTT
CDR3 protein: CASRDYNRDTQYF

clone size: .
V gene: TRBV7-8
D gene: .
J gene: TRBJ1-4
CDR3 DNA: TGTGCCAGCAGCTTATCGGGGTACGAAAAACTGTTTTTT
CDR3 protein: CASSLSGYEKLFF

clone size: .
V gene: TRBV4-1
D gene: TRBD1
J gene: TRBJ2-2
CDR3 DNA: TGCGCCAGCAGCCACGGGGACAGGGCCACCGGGGAGCTGTTTTTT
CDR3 protein: CASSHGDRATGELFF

clone size: .
V gene: TRBV27
D gene: TRBD1
J gene: TRBJ1-6
CDR3 DNA: TGTGCCAGCAGTTTCCAGACAGGGGCCTATAATTCACCCCTCCACTTT
CDR3 protein: CASSFQTGAYNSPLHF

clone size: .
V gene: TRBV28
D gene: TRBD1
J gene: TRBJ1-1
CDR3 DNA: TGTGCCAGCAGTCCCCGACAGGGGGCGGACACTGAAGCTTTCTTT
CDR3 protein: CASSPRQGADTEAFF

clone size: .
V gene: TRBV29-1
D gene: TRBD1
J gene: TRBJ1-2
CDR3 DNA: TGCAGCGTTGGGGACAGGGCCCCGAACTATGGCTACACCTTC
CDR3 protein: CSVGDRAPNYGYTF

clone size: .
V gene: TRBV6-5
D gene: .
J gene: TRBJ1-5
CDR3 DNA: TGTGCCAGCGGGGAGGGGGGAGGGAGTCAGCCCCAGCATTTT
CDR3 protein: CASGEGGGSQPQHF

clone size: .
V gene: TRBV5-3
D gene: .
J gene: TRBJ1-3
CDR3 DNA: TGTGCCAGAAGCCCCTTTGTAGGGGCCCTTAGAGATGGAAACACCATATATTTT
CDR3 protein: CARSPFVGALRDGNTIYF

clone size: .
V gene: TRBV30
D gene: .
J gene: TRBJ1-4
CDR3 DNA: TGTGCCTGGAGTCATCTGACTGGCCGAACGGGGAAACTGTTTTTT
CDR3 protein: CAWSHLTGRTGKLFF

clone size: few
V gene: TRBV28
D gene: .
J gene: TRBJ1-5
CDR3 DNA: TGTGCCAGCACCCCGACAGCTTATAGCAATCAGCCCCAGCATTTT
CDR3 protein: CASTPTAYSNQPQHF

clone size: .
V gene: TRBV5-1
D gene: TRBD1
J gene: TRBJ1-1
CDR3 DNA: TGCGCCAGCAGCTGCAAGGGACAGAATGTTTGCACTGAAGCTTTCTTT
CDR3 protein: CASSCKGQNVCTEAFF

clone size: .
V gene: TRBV25-1
D gene: TRBD1
J gene: TRBJ2-2
CDR3 DNA: TGTGCCAGCAGTGAACCCCGGACAGGGGCAGACGGGGAGCTGTTTTTT
CDR3 protein: CASSEPRTGADGELFF

clone size: .
V gene: TRBV24-1
D gene: .
J gene: TRBJ2-7
CDR3 DNA: TGTGCCACCAGTGATGACAGGAACTACGAGCAGTACTTC
CDR3 protein: CATSDDRNYEQYF

clone size: .
V gene: TRBV5-5
D gene: .
J gene: TRBJ1-3
CDR3 DNA: TGTGCCAGCAGCTCCCAAATAGTAACCGGGACAAATACTGGAAACACCATATATTTT
CDR3 protein: CASSSQIVTGTNTGNTIYF

clone size: few
V gene: TRBV6-2/TRBV6-3
D gene: TRBD1
J gene: TRBJ2-2
CDR3 DNA: TGTGCCAGCAGTCACTACAGGGGCGGAGCCAACACCGGGGAGCTGTTTTTT
CDR3 protein: CASSHYRGGANTGELFF

clone size: few
V gene: TRBV28
D gene: .
J gene: TRBJ1-1
CDR3 DNA: TGTGCCAGCAGTTTTATCAGTAACACTGAAGCTTTCTTT
CDR3 protein: CASSFISNTEAFF

clone size: .
V gene: TRBV5-1
D gene: .
J gene: TRBJ1-6
CDR3 DNA: TGCGCCAGCAGCTTGGATCGGGGTCTAGGGTCACCCCTCCACTTT
CDR3 protein: CASSLDRGLGSPLHF

clone size: .
V gene: TRBV28
D gene: .
J gene: TRBJ1-2
CDR3 DNA: TGTGCCAGCAGCTCCGGAGGAGGAGGCTACACCTTC
CDR3 protein: CASSSGGGGYTF

clone size: .
V gene: TRBV18
D gene: .
J gene: TRBJ2-1
CDR3 DNA: TGTGCCAGCTCACCATTCCACGTGAGCTCCTACAATGAGCAGTTCTTC
CDR3 protein: CASSPFHVSSYNEQFF

clone size: .
V gene: TRBV30
D gene: .
J gene: TRBJ2-7
CDR3 DNA: TGTGCCTGGAGTCCCGCCTACGAGCAGTACTTC
CDR3 protein: CAWSPAYEQYF

clone size: .
V gene: TRBV27
D gene: .
J gene: TRBJ1-6
CDR3 DNA: TGTGCCAGCAGCCCTAAGACAGGAACCTATAATTCACCCCTCCACTTT
CDR3 protein: CASSPKTGTYNSPLHF

clone size: .
V gene: TRBV24-1
D gene: .
J gene: TRBJ2-5
CDR3 DNA: TGTGCCACCAGTGATGGCAGGGGAGAGACCCAGTACTTC
CDR3 protein: CATSDGRGETQYF

clone size: .
V gene: TRBV5-1
D gene: .
J gene: TRBJ2-7
CDR3 DNA: TGCGCCAGCAGCTTGGAATTCGGGGGAGGCGAGCAGTACTTC
CDR3 protein: CASSLEFGGGEQYF

clone size: .
V gene: TRBV7-9
D gene: .
J gene: TRBJ1-5
CDR3 DNA: TGTGCCAGCAGTTCGGACAACCGGCATCAGCCCCAGCATTTT
CDR3 protein: CASSSDNRHQPQHF

clone size: .
V gene: TRBV7-2
D gene: .
J gene: TRBJ2-1
CDR3 DNA: TGTGCCAGCAGCTTAGCCCAGGAAGCCTACAATGAGCAGTTCTTC
CDR3 protein: CASSLAQEAYNEQFF

clone size: few
V gene: TRBV27
D gene: .
J gene: TRBJ2-7
CDR3 DNA: TGTGCCAGCAGCTATTCATTGGGGCCCTCCTCCTACGAGCAGTACTTC
CDR3 protein: CASSYSLGPSSYEQYF

clone size: .
V gene: TRBV5-1
D gene: TRBD1
J gene: TRBJ1-2
CDR3 DNA: TGCGCCAGCAGCTTGGCGGGACAGGGCGTCTATGGCTACACCTTC
CDR3 protein: CASSLAGQGVYGYTF

clone size: .
V gene: TRBV12-3/TRBV12-4
D gene: .
J gene: TRBJ1-3
CDR3 DNA: TGTGCCAGCAGTTACAGGGCGACGGACATATATTTT
CDR3 protein: CASSYRATDIYF

clone size: .
V gene: TRBV29-1
D gene: .
J gene: TRBJ1-1
CDR3 DNA: TGCAGCGTTGGTCAGGGAACTGAAGCTTTCTTT
CDR3 protein: CSVGQGTEAFF

clone size: .
V gene: TRBV3-1/TRBV3-2
D gene: .
J gene: TRBJ1-1
CDR3 DNA: TGTGCCAGCAGCCAAGTAAAGGGTACAGGGAACACTGAAGCTTTCTTT
CDR3 protein: CASSQVKGTGNTEAFF

clone size: .
V gene: TRBV6-6
D gene: TRBD2
J gene: TRBJ2-2
CDR3 DNA: TGTGCCAGCAGTCCCCTGGGGGGGATGAACACCGGGGAGCTGTTTTTT
CDR3 protein: CASSPLGGMNTGELFF

clone size: .
V gene: TRBV27
D gene: .
J gene: TRBJ1-2
CDR3 DNA: TGTGCCAGCAGTTTATCAGCCAGGCCGCGAGACTATGGCTACACCTTC
CDR3 protein: CASSLSARPRDYGYTF